The 21 T cell receptor beta chains reported below all come from one sample, sequenced in a study of T cell repertoires in cytomegalovirus infection. These receptors have no identified antigens. Each CDR3 protein gets one entry after TCRdb re-called the reads with MiXCR. Of around 540,000 distinct CDR3 sequences listed, around 35% are singletons. Sequenced material: cultured PBMCs, taken from culture after CMV antigen stimulation. The receptor source for this set is a human donor in good health (CMV status not recorded). Some clones in this sample may be carry-over from other donors' samples.

This clonotype turned up a few times. V usage is TRBV18 and J usage is TRBJ2-3; 9 bases map to TRBD2. Per germline, CDR1 KGHSH and CDR2 LQKENI. The length of the CDR3 is 17 residues. V was pared by 0 bases and J by 2 bases, with 6 bases of the junction left unmatched. The chain's CDR3 is CASSPPGTSTHTDTQYF. As DNA, the CDR3 is TGTGCCAGCTCACCACCGGGGACTAGCACCCACACAGATACGCAGTATTTT.

The rearrangement uses TRBV4-2 and TRBJ1-1; possible D gene TRBD1, 5 bases. Trimming removed 4 bases from V and 6 bases from J, with 9 bases in between. The germline CDR1 and CDR2 sequences are LGHNA and YNFKEQ. The CDR3 has 12 amino acids. This chain's CDR3 is CASSPRGSEAFF. CDR3 nucleotides: TGTGCCAGCAGCCCAAGGGGCTCTGAAGCTTTCTTT.

V is TRBV15 and J is TRBJ2-2; 8 bases match TRBD2. V shed 5 bases, J shed 2 bases, and the junction held 10 bases outside the gene matches. Germline assignment: CDR1 LNHNV and CDR2 YYDKDF (reference sequence). The CDR3 runs 17 residues. CDR3 amino acids: CATSEQLLAANTGELFF. CDR3 bases: TGTGCCACCAGCGAACAACTACTAGCGGCAAACACCGGGGAGCTGTTTTTT.

This clonotype was observed many times. V usage is TRBV7-8 and J usage is TRBJ1-3; unclear D gene. CDR3 length equals 16 residues. The germline V gene has CDR1 SGHVS and CDR2 FQNEAQ. Trimming took off 3 bases at V and 0 bases at J, with 12 bases between the two ends. CDR3 amino acids: CASSFQRFSSGNTIYF. The CDR3 nucleotides read TGTGCCAGCAGCTTCCAACGCTTCTCCTCTGGAAACACCATATATTTT.

J is TRBJ1-2 and V is TRBV6-6; D gene ambiguous. The germline V gene encodes CDR1 MNHNY and CDR2 SVGAGI (reference sequence). V lost 11 bases and J lost 2, with 12 bases in between. The CDR3 is 12 amino acids. This CDR3 is CAGRTVNYGYTF. CDR3 coding DNA: TGTGCCGGTAGAACAGTAAACTATGGCTACACCTTC.

This clonotype showed up many times. This chain connects TRBV7-9 to TRBJ2-1, with a weak D call TRBD1 (6 bases). Deletions cut 0 bases from V and 10 bases from J, with 13 bases between. The CDR3 is 14 amino acids. In germline, CDR1 is SEHNR, CDR2 FQNEAQ (reference sequence). DNA of the CDR3: TGTGCCAGCAGCTTAGCATCAGGGGTTTGGGAGCAGTTCTTC. This sequence encodes CASSLASGVWEQFF.

This clonotype was observed at least ten times. The chain is built from TRBV7-2 and TRBJ1-1; D not certain. V was shortened by 5 bases and J by 4 bases, with 8 bases between the two germline ends. Per germline, CDR1 SGHTA and CDR2 FQGNSA. This CDR3 is 12 amino acids long. CDR3 coding DNA: TGTGCCAGCAGCCCCCGGACCACTGAAGCTTTCTTT. It yields the protein CASSPRTTEAFF.

This chain joins TRBV7-2 and TRBJ2-3; D is undetermined. The CDR3 runs to 12 residues. Trimming removed 5 bases from V and 6 bases from J, with 9 bases in between. Germline assignment: CDR1 SGHTA and CDR2 FQGNSA. The CDR3 here is CASSHFLDTQYF. The CDR3 region has the DNA TGTGCCAGCAGCCACTTCTTGGATACGCAGTATTTT.

On this clonotype: This sequence may be a read error, since a much larger clone differs from it by one base. This chain links TRBV7-2 with TRBJ2-3; perhaps TRBD1 as D (5 bases). The germline CDR1 and CDR2 sequences are SGHTA and FQGNSA. Trimming removed 4 bases from V and 8 bases from J, with 13 bases in between. This CDR3 has 13 residues. The CDR3 nucleotides read TGTGCCAGCAGCTATCAGGGTGCAGCTACGCAGTATTTT. Its translation is CASSYQGAATQYF.

Notes on this clonotype: A clone one base away is much larger, so this may be a read error. The chain couples TRBV7-2 to TRBJ2-7; D gene ambiguous. CDR1 and CDR2 (germline): SGHTA, FQGNSA. CDR3 size: 13 residues. V gave up 4 bases and J gave up 8 bases, with 15 bases separating them. The CDR3 DNA sequence: TGTGCCAGCAGCTCCCCGAACATGTACAAGCAGTACTTC. Its translation is CASSSPNMYKQYF.

CDR3 amino acids: CASSLFGGLKEKLFF. CDR3 in DNA: TGTGCCAGCAGCCTTTTCGGGGGGCTGAAGGAAAAACTGTTTTTT. V is TRBV7-9 and J is TRBJ1-4; D is possibly TRBD1 (6 bases). The CDR3 has 15 amino acids. V shed 5 bases and J shed 8 bases, with 18 bases lying between them. Germline values: CDR1 SEHNR, CDR2 FQNEAQ (reference sequence).

The rearrangement uses TRBV12-3 or TRBV12-4 and TRBJ2-2, with D possibly matching TRBD2 (5 bases). CDR3 length: 13 amino acids. V was shortened by 7 bases and J by 5 bases, with 11 bases between the two germline ends. CDR3 sequence: CASTLGSTGELFF. Here the CDR3 DNA reads TGTGCCAGCACCTTAGGGAGTACCGGGGAGCTGTTTTTT.

The rearrangement links TRBV4-1 to TRBJ1-3, with D uncertain. V lost 4 bases and J 0 bases, leaving 16 bases between the germline ends. The CDR3 has 17 residues. The germline gives CDR1 MGHRA, CDR2 YSYEKL. CDR3 loop: CASSLSEADDSGNTIYF. The CDR3 DNA reads TGCGCCAGCAGCCTCTCAGAAGCAGACGACTCTGGAAACACCATATATTTT.

The chain uses TRBV6-5 and TRBJ2-7, with 7 nucleotides matching TRBD2. The V gene end was trimmed by 5 bases and the J gene end by 1 base; junction bases not matched to a gene: 5. The CDR3 has 14 amino acids. CDR1 MNHEY and CDR2 SVGAGI come from the germline V gene. CDR3 in DNA: TGTGCCAGCAGTGATAGCGGGCCTTCCTACGAGCAGTACTTC. Translating it yields CASSDSGPSYEQYF.

The chain couples TRBV6-6 to TRBJ1-5; TRBD1 matches at 10 bases. V trimming: 3 bases; J trimming: 6 bases; junction bases outside the gene matches: 5. The CDR3 is 15 residues long. Germline V lookup: CDR1 MNHNY, CDR2 SVGAGI (reference sequence). CDR3 DNA sequence: TGTGCCAGCAGTTATGGGACAGGGGTAGGTCAGCCCCAGCATTTT. Translation: CASSYGTGVGQPQHF.

This clonotype was picked up a small number of times. The rearrangement joins TRBV29-1 to TRBJ1-2, with 11 bases that match TRBD1. Germline V lookup: CDR1 SQVTM, CDR2 ANQGSEA. The CDR3 is 14 residues long. V trimming: 6 bases; J trimming: 7 bases; junction bases outside the gene matches: 10. DNA of the CDR3: TGCAGCGTGGGGACAGGGGGATTTATGGCTGGCTACACCTTC. Its protein product is CSVGTGGFMAGYTF.

The rearrangement links TRBV7-8 to TRBJ2-3; 7 nucleotides line up with TRBD2. Looked up from germline, CDR1 is SGHVS and CDR2 is FQNEAQ. The CDR3 loop spans 16 amino acids. Trimming removed 1 base from V and 4 bases from J; junction bases left unmatched: 8. The CDR3: CASSLGWEGLADTQYF. The CDR3 DNA reads as TGTGCCAGCAGCTTAGGGTGGGAGGGCCTTGCAGATACGCAGTATTTT.

The chain links TRBV6-5 to TRBJ2-3; 11 positions agree with TRBD2. V gave up 4 bases and J gave up 4 bases; unmatched junction bases: 4. The CDR3 runs 15 residues. The germline V gene encodes CDR1 MNHEY and CDR2 SVGAGI. CDR3 nucleotide sequence: TGTGCCAGCAGTTTACTAGCGGGAGACCCAGATACGCAGTATTTT. Translated, it gives CASSLLAGDPDTQYF.

This clonotype came up a few times. The genes are TRBV12-5 and TRBJ2-3; a possible D gene is TRBD1 (5 bases). V lost 6 bases, J lost 1 base, and 8 bases lay in between. CDR3 length: 13 residues. The germline V gene encodes CDR1 LGHNT and CDR2 FRNRAP. The DNA of the CDR3 is TGTGCTAGTGGCCCAGGGCGCACAGATACGCAGTATTTT. This sequence encodes CASGPGRTDTQYF.

V and J are TRBV7-9 and TRBJ1-6; possible D gene TRBD1, 5 bases. The CDR3 has 17 residues. CDR1 and CDR2 (germline): SEHNR, FQNEAQ (reference sequence). V was cut by 2 bases and J by 0 bases, with 11 bases left in between. The CDR3 reads CASSLKGQSSYNSPLHF. As DNA, the CDR3 is TGTGCCAGCAGCTTAAAGGGGCAGAGCTCCTATAATTCACCCCTCCACTTT.

CDR3 nucleotide sequence: TGTGCCAGCAGCTTTGGAAGATTCTACAATGAGCAGTTCTTC. Protein: CASSFGRFYNEQFF. The V call is TRBV11-2, the J call TRBJ2-1; D gene ambiguous. Trimming pared 3 bases from V and 3 bases from J, leaving 9 bases between. CDR1 SGHAT and CDR2 FQNNGV come from the germline V gene. This CDR3 spans 14 amino acids. The whole variable domain, remainder taken from reference TRBV11-2 and TRBJ2-1, is EAGVAQSPRYKIIEKRQSVAFWCNPISGHATLYWYQQILGQGPKLLIQFQNNGVVDDSQLPKDRFSAERLKGVDSTLKIQPAKLEDSAVYLCASSFGRFYNEQFFGPGTRLTVL.